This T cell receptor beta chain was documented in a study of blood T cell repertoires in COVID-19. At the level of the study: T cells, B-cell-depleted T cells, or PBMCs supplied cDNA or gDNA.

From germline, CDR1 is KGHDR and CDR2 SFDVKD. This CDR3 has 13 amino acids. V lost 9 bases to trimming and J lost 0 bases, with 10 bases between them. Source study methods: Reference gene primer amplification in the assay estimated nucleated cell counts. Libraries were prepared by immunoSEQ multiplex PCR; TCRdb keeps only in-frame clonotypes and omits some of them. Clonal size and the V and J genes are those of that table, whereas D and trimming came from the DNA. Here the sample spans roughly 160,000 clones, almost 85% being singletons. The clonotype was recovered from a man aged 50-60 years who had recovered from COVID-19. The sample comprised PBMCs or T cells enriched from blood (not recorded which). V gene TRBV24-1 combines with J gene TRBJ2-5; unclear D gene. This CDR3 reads CATALENQETQYF. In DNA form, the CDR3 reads TGTGCCACCGCCCTGGAGAACCAAGAGACCCAGTACTTC.